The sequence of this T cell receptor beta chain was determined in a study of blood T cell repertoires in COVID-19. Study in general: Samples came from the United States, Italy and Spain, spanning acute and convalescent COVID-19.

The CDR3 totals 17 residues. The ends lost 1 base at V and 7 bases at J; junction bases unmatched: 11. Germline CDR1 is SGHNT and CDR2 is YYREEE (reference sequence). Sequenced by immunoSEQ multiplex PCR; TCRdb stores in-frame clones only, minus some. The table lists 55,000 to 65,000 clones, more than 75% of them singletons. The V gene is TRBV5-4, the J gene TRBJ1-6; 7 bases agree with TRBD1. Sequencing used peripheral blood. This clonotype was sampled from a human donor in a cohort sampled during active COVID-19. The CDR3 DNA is TGTGCCAGCAGCTTGTTGGCAGGGGGACCAACCAATTCACCCCTCCACTTT. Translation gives CASSLLAGGPTNSPLHF.